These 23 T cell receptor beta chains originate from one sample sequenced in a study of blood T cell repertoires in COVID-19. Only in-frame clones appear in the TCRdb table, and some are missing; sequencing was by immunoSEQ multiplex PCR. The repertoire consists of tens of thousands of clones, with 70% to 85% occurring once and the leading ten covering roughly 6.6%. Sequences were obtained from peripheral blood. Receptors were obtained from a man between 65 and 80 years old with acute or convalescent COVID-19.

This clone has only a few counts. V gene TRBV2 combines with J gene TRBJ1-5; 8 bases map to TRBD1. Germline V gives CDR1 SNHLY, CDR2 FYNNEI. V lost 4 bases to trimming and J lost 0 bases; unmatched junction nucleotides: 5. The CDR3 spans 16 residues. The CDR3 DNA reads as TGTGCCAGCAGTGGAACAGGGGGGTATAGCAATCAGCCCCAGCATTTT. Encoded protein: CASSGTGGYSNQPQHF.

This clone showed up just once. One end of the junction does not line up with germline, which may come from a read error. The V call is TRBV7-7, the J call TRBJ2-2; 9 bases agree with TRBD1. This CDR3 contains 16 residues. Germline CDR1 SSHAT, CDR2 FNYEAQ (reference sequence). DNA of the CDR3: TGTGCTAGCAGCTACGGACAGGGGACAGTTACCGGGGAGCTGTTTTTT. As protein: CASSYGQGTVTGELFF.

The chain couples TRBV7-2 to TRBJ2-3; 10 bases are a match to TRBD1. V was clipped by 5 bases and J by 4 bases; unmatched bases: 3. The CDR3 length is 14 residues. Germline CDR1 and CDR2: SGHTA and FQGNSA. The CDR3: CASSPGQGPDTQYF. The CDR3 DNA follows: TGTGCCAGCAGCCCGGGACAGGGGCCAGATACGCAGTATTTT.

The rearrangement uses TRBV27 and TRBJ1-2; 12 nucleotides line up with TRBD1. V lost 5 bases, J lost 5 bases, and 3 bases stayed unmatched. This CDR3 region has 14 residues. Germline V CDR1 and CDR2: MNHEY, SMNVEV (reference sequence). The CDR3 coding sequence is TGTGCCAGCAGTCTGGGACAGGGGGCGTATGGCTACACCTTC. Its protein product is CASSLGQGAYGYTF.

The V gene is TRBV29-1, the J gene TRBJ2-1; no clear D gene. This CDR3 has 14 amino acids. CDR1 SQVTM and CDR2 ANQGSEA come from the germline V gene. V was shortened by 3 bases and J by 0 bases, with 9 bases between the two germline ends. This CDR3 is CSVDSASSYNEQFF. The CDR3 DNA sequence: TGCAGCGTTGACTCCGCGAGCTCCTACAATGAGCAGTTCTTC.

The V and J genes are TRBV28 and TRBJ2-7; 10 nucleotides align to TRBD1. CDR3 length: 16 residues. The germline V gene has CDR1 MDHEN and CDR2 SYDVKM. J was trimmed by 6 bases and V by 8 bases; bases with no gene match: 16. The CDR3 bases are TGTGCCAGCGACAACCAAGGGGGACAGGGGCTGGCCGAGCAGTACTTC. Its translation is CASDNQGGQGLAEQYF.

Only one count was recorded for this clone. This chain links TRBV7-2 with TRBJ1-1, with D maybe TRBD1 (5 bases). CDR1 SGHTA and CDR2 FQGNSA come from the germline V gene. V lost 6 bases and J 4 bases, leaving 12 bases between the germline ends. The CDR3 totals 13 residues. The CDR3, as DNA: TGTGCCAGCAGATCAGGGTTGGGCACTGAAGCTTTCTTT. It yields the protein CASRSGLGTEAFF.

The CDR3: CASSLTPTASRSGNTIYF. The CDR3 DNA reads as TGTGCCAGCAGCTTGACGCCCACAGCTTCCCGCTCTGGAAACACCATATATTTT. The V call is TRBV11-2, the J call TRBJ1-3, with no clear D. Germline CDR1 reads SGHAT; CDR2 reads FQNNGV. The CDR3 length is 18 residues. Trimming shortened V by 3 bases and J by 0 bases, and 18 bases separated the two germline ends.

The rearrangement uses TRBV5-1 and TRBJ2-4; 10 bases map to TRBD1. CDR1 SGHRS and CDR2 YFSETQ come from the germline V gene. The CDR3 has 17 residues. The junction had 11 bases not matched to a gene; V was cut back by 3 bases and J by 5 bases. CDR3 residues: CASSSGQGSSHENIQYF. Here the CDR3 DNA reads TGCGCCAGCAGCTCGGGACAGGGGTCGAGCCATGAAAACATTCAGTACTTC. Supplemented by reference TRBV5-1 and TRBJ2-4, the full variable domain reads KAGVTQTPRYLIKTRGQQVTLSCSPISGHRSVSWYQQTPGQGLQFLFEYFSETQRNKGNFPGRFSGRQFSNSRSEMNVSTLELGDSALYLCASSSGQGSSHENIQYFGAGTRLSVL.

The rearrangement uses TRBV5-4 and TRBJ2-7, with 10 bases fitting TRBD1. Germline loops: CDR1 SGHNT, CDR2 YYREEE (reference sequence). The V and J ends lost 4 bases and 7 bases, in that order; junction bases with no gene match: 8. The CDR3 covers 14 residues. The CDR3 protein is CASSQPGTGDEQYF. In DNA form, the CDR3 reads TGTGCCAGCAGCCAACCCGGGACAGGGGATGAGCAGTACTTC.

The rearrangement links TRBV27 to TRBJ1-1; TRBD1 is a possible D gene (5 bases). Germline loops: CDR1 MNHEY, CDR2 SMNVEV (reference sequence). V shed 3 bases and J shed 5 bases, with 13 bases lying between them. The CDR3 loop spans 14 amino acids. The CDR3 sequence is CASSFRGDGTEAFF. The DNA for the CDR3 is TGTGCCAGCAGTTTTAGGGGCGACGGGACTGAAGCTTTCTTT.

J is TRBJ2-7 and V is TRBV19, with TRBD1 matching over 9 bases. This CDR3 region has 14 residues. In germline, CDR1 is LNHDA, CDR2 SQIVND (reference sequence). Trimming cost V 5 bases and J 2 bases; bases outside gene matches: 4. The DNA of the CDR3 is TGTGCCAGTAGTCCGAGGACAGGGGCCTACGAGCAGTACTTC. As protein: CASSPRTGAYEQYF.

The CDR3: CASSIDAWGAGTQYF. The DNA for the CDR3 is TGTGCCAGTAGTATAGATGCGTGGGGCGCTGGGACCCAGTACTTC. The chain has TRBV19 and TRBJ2-5; D is possibly TRBD1 (5 bases). Germline V gene lookup returns CDR1 LNHDA and CDR2 SQIVND (reference sequence). V shed 0 bases and J shed 7 bases, with 15 bases lying between them. There are 15 residues in the CDR3.

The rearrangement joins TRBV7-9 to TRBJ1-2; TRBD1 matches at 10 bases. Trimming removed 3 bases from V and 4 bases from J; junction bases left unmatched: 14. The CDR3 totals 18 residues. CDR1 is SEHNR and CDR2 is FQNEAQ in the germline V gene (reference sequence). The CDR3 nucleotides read TGTGCCAGCAGCTTGGGACAGGGGATGGTGTTGGCCCCCTATGGCTACACCTTC. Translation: CASSLGQGMVLAPYGYTF.

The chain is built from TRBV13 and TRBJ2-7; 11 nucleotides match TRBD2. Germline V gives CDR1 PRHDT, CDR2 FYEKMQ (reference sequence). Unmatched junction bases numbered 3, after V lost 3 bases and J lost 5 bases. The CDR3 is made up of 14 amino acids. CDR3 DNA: TGTGCCAGCAGCTTGTTACTAGCGGGAGACGAGCAGTACTTC. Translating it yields CASSLLLAGDEQYF.

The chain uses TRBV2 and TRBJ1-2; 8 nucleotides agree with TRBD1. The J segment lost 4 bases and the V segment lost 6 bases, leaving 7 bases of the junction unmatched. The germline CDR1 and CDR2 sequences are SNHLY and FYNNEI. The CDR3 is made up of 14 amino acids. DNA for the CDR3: TGTGCCAGCAGCCAAGGACAGGGCGCCTATGGCTACACCTTC. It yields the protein CASSQGQGAYGYTF.

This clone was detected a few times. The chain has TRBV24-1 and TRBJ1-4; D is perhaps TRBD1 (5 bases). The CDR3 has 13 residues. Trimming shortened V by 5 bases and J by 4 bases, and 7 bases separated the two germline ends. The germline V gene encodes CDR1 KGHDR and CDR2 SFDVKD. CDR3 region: CATSGRGNEKLFF. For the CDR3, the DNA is TGTGCCACCAGTGGAAGGGGTAATGAAAAACTGTTTTTT.

The CDR3 coding sequence is TGTGCCAGCAGCTGGGACGGACAGGCCGAGCAGTACGTC. Protein: CASSWDGQAEQYV. This chain connects TRBV2 to TRBJ2-7, with 7 nucleotides matching TRBD1. The CDR3 sequence is 13 residues long. Germline V gives CDR1 SNHLY, CDR2 FYNNEI. The J segment lost 6 bases and the V segment lost 6 bases, leaving 8 bases of the junction unmatched.

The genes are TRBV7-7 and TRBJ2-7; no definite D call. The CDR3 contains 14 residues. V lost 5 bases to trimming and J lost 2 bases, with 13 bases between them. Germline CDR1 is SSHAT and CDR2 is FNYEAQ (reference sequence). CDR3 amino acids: CASSPSNGPYEQYF. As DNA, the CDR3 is TGTGCCAGCAGCCCTAGTAACGGCCCCTACGAGCAGTACTTC.

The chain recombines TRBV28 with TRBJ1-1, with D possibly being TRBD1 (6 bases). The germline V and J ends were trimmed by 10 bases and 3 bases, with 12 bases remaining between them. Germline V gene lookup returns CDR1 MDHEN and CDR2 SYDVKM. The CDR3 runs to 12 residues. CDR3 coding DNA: TGTGCCAAGGGGGGGGTGGACACTGAAGCTTTCTTT. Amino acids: CAKGGVDTEAFF. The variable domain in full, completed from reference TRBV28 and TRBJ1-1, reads DVKVTQSSRYLVKRTGEKVFLECVQDMDHENMFWYRQDPGLGLRLIYFSYDVKMKEKGDIPEGYSVSREKKERFSLILESASTNQTSMYLCAKGGVDTEAFFGQGTRLTVV.

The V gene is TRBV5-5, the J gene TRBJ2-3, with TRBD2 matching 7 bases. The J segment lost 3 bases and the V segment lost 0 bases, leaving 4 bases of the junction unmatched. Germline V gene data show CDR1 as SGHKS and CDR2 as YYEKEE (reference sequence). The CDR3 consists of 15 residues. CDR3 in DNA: TGTGCCAGCAGCTTGGGGGAGGGAGCGACAGATACGCAGTATTTT. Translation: CASSLGEGATDTQYF.

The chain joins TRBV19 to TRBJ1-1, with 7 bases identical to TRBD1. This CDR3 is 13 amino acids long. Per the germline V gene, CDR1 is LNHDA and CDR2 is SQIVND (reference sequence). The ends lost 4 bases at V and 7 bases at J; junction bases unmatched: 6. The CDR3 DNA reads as TGTGCCAGTAGTACGACAGGGTTTGTTGAAGCTTTCTTT. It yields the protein CASSTTGFVEAFF.

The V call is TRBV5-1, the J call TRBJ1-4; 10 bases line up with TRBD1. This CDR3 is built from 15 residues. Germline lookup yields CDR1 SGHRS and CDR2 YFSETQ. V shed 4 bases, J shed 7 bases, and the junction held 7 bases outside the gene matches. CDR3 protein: CASSLTGQGSEKLFF. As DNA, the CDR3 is TGCGCCAGCAGCCTGACGGGACAGGGGAGTGAAAAACTGTTTTTT.